This is a list of T cell receptor beta chains from one sample in a study of OX40 agonist ivuxolimab in advanced cancers. Method: immunoSEQ multiplex PCR; TCRdb's copy keeps in-frame clones and lacks some. The profile shows over 15,000 clones, around 90% of them singletons. Source: CD4+ or CD8+ T cells sorted from blood, taken in a trial of the OX40 agonist ivuxolimab. The receptor set was obtained from an adult with an advanced solid tumor such as melanoma, head and neck, liver or kidney cancer. The conserved cysteine and the conserved F or W are not part of the CDR3 here. Fields, in order: J gene, V gene, CDR3 protein.

J gene: TRBJ2-7; V gene: TRBV7-2; CDR3 protein: ASSLVGGQIREQY
J gene: TRBJ2-2; V gene: TRBV7-6; CDR3 protein: ASGIAGELF
J gene: TRBJ2-5; V gene: TRBV7-3; CDR3 protein: ASSLTYNRVED
J gene: TRBJ1-1; V gene: TRBV30; CDR3 protein: AWMMDTEAF
J gene: TRBJ1-5; V gene: TRBV27; CDR3 protein: ASSPDREVAQH
J gene: TRBJ1-2; V gene: TRBV7-9; CDR3 protein: ASSLDPARGYT
J gene: TRBJ2-7; V gene: TRBV13; CDR3 protein: ASSSSGVSYEQY
J gene: TRBJ1-1; V gene: TRBV11-3; CDR3 protein: ASSFGGNTEAF
J gene: TRBJ2-7; V gene: TRBV6-4; CDR3 protein: ASTPREGLYEQY
J gene: TRBJ2-7; V gene: TRBV28; CDR3 protein: ASSIRGGEQY
J gene: TRBJ1-3; V gene: TRBV4-1; CDR3 protein: ASSQVSGTGNTIY
J gene: TRBJ2-3; V gene: TRBV11-3; CDR3 protein: ASSLGLSGADLTDTQY
J gene: TRBJ1-1; V gene: TRBV30; CDR3 protein: AWRGTGGTEAF
J gene: TRBJ1-1; V gene: TRBV27; CDR3 protein: ASSPQGANTEAF
J gene: TRBJ2-5; V gene: TRBV28; CDR3 protein: ASSSIRETQY
J gene: TRBJ1-2; V gene: TRBV4-1; CDR3 protein: ASSQAQGTRLDGYT
J gene: TRBJ2-7; V gene: TRBV7-9; CDR3 protein: ASSLWGTSSYEQY